The 12 T cell receptor beta chains presented below share a single source sample, sequenced in a study of human T cells and chemical hapten exposure. TCRdb ran MiXCR on the RACE reads and lists one entry per CDR3 protein. The sample consists of about 46,000 distinct CDR3 sequences, about 3.9% of them appearing once. The time point here: healthy volunteer bleed at 2 weeks. Whole blood that had not been fractionated was the source of extracted total RNA. The sequenced material came from whole blood. The receptors were gathered from a female donor in good health. Some clones in this sample may be carry-over from other donors' samples.

The sample holds many counts of this clonotype. The gene calls are TRBV5-1 and TRBJ2-7; D unresolved. The CDR3 length is 14 residues. Per the germline V gene, CDR1 is SGHRS and CDR2 is YFSETQ. V was cut by 0 bases and J by 0 bases, with 7 bases left in between. CDR3: CASSLAGSSYEQYF. The DNA of the CDR3 is TGCGCCAGCAGCTTGGCCGGCAGCTCCTACGAGCAGTACTTC. The whole variable domain, filled in from reference TRBV5-1 and TRBJ2-7, reads KAGVTQTPRYLIKTRGQQVTLSCSPISGHRSVSWYQQTPGQGLQFLFEYFSETQRNKGNFPGRFSGRQFSNSRSEMNVSTLELGDSALYLCASSLAGSSYEQYFGPGTRLTVT.

V gene TRBV6-5 combines with J gene TRBJ2-1, with a tentative D call TRBD2 (7 bases). CDR3 length: 19 amino acids. Looked up from germline, CDR1 is MNHEY and CDR2 is SVGAGI. V lost 6 bases, J lost 0 bases, and 24 bases lay in between. DNA of the CDR3: TGTGCCAGCAGCCGAGGGGGGGGACGGGCGTGGGGCTCCTACAATGAGCAGTTCTTC. It encodes CASSRGGGRAWGSYNEQFF.

This clonotype was counted at least ten times. This chain links TRBV29-1 with TRBJ1-4; D might be TRBD1 (5 bases). Trimming removed 7 bases at V and 0 bases at J, with 12 bases between. CDR1 and CDR2 from the germline V gene are SQVTM and ANQGSEA. CDR3 length: 14 residues. CDR3: CSALDISTNEKLFF. CDR3 in DNA: TGCAGCGCTCTGGACATTTCAACTAATGAAAAACTGTTTTTT.

This clonotype was found many times. This sequence joins TRBV12-3 or TRBV12-4 and TRBJ2-7; tentatively, D is TRBD1 (6 bases). Trimming cost V 2 bases and J 3 bases, with 11 bases left between them. This CDR3 contains 14 residues. As DNA, the CDR3 is TGTGCCAGCAGTTTAAGGACAGACTACTACGAGCAGTACTTC. Translating gives CASSLRTDYYEQYF.

This chain joins TRBV28 and TRBJ1-2; 7 nucleotides align to TRBD1. With 8 bases clipped from V and 4 bases from J, the junction kept 10 bases outside the gene matches. Germline V gene lookup returns CDR1 MDHEN and CDR2 SYDVKM. The CDR3 consists of 14 residues. The CDR3 DNA sequence: TGTGCCAGCTCCGCACCGGGACAGTCCTATGGCTACACCTTC. Encoded protein: CASSAPGQSYGYTF.

This clonotype has ten or more counts. This chain uses TRBV6-5 with TRBJ1-2; D is unresolved. The germline CDR1 and CDR2 sequences are MNHEY and SVGAGI. This CDR3 has 13 amino acids. V was trimmed by 2 bases and J by 6 bases, leaving 10 bases between them. The CDR3 sequence: CASSYTQDDGYTF. The CDR3 DNA reads TGTGCCAGCAGTTACACGCAGGATGATGGCTACACCTTC.

CDR3 in DNA: TGTGCCAGCAGCCAAGTTAGACTAGCGGGGGATACGCAGTATTTT. Amino acid sequence: CASSQVRLAGDTQYF. The rearrangement uses TRBV3-1 and TRBJ2-3; TRBD2 agrees at 11 bases. The length of the CDR3 is 15 residues. V lost 1 base, J lost 6 bases, and 3 bases stayed unmatched. In germline, CDR1 is LGHDT, CDR2 YNNKEL (reference sequence).

This clonotype was detected ten times or more. This chain connects TRBV7-9 to TRBJ1-2; 7 bases fit TRBD1. The germline CDR1 and CDR2 sequences are SEHNR and FQNEAQ (reference sequence). This CDR3 spans 15 amino acids. With V trimmed by 3 bases and J by 4 bases, 8 bases remained unmatched. CDR3 nucleotides: TGTGCCAGCAGCTTGATAGGACAGGTTGTCTATGGCTACACCTTC. It translates to CASSLIGQVVYGYTF.

There are many counts of this clonotype. The chain couples TRBV29-1 to TRBJ1-1; 10 bases agree with TRBD1. There are 13 residues in the CDR3. Germline loops: CDR1 SQVTM, CDR2 ANQGSEA. J lost 4 bases, V lost 4 bases, and 3 bases had no gene match. The CDR3 spells CSVGGTGATEAFF. CDR3 sequence (DNA): TGCAGCGTTGGGGGGACAGGGGCCACTGAAGCTTTCTTT.

This clonotype was recorded many times. V gene TRBV2 combines with J gene TRBJ2-2; D uncertain. The CDR3 runs to 14 residues. Germline CDR1 and CDR2: SNHLY and FYNNEI. V was trimmed by 8 bases and J by 0 bases, leaving 10 bases between them. The CDR3 nucleotides read TGTGCCAGCCAGGAAACAACGAACACCGGGGAGCTGTTTTTT. This translates into CASQETTNTGELFF. The full variable domain, its missing parts supplied by reference TRBV2 and TRBJ2-2, is EPEVTQTPSHQVTQMGQEVILRCVPISNHLYFYWYRQILGQKVEFLVSFYNNEISEKSEIFDDQFSVERPDGSNFTLKIRSTKLEDSAMYFCASQETTNTGELFFGEGSRLTVL.

The rearrangement uses TRBV2 and TRBJ1-5; TRBD1 agrees at 7 bases. The CDR3 is 15 residues long. Looked up from germline, CDR1 is SNHLY and CDR2 is FYNNEI. V trimming: 5 bases; J trimming: 3 bases; junction bases outside the gene matches: 7. CDR3 DNA sequence: TGTGCCAGCAGTAAGATAGGGGGCTCCAATCAGCCCCAGCATTTT. Residues: CASSKIGGSNQPQHF.

This clonotype is classed as medium-sized (0.01 to 0.1%). V usage is TRBV27 and J usage is TRBJ1-1; D not certain. The CDR3 is made up of 12 amino acids. Germline values: CDR1 MNHEY, CDR2 SMNVEV (reference sequence). Between the trimmed V and J ends, which lost 6 bases and 6 bases, there was a span of 11 bases. Here the CDR3 DNA reads TGTGCCAGCAGCCCCCGCGGGGCTGAAGCTTTCTTT. It yields the protein CASSPRGAEAFF.